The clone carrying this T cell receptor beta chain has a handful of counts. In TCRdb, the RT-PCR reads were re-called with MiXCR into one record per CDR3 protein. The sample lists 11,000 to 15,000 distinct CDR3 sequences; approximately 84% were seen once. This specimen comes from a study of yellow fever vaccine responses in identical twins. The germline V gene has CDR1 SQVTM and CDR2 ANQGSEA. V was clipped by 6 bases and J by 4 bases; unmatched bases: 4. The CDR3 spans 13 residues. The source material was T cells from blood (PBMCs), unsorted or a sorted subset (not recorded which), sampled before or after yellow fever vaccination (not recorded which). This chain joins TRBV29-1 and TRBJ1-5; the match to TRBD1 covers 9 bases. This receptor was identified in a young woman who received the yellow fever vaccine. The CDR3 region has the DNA TGCAGCGTCGCCGGGACAGGGAATCAGCCCCAGCATTTT. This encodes CSVAGTGNQPQHF.